Listed here are 8 T cell receptor beta chains from one sample, sequenced in a study of monozygotic twins with inflammatory bowel disease. Following a re-call of the 5' RACE reads, TCRdb has one entry per CDR3 protein and lacks DNA. Its table lists 330,000 or so distinct CDR3 sequences. What was sequenced was blood. The receptors were gathered from a human donor with ulcerative colitis or Crohn's disease, or a healthy co-twin of an affected twin (not recorded which).

The rearrangement links TRBV28 to TRBJ2-1. The germline CDR1 and CDR2 sequences are MDHEN and SYDVKM. CDR3 size: 12 residues. CDR3 protein: CASSLTLQGQFF.

The chain joins TRBV20-1 to TRBJ1-6. The germline V gene encodes CDR1 DFQATT and CDR2 SNEGSKA (reference sequence). The CDR3 contains 13 residues. The chain's CDR3 is CSAHGEGNSPLHF.

The chain is built from TRBV20-1 and TRBJ1-1. Germline loops: CDR1 DFQATT, CDR2 SNEGSKA (reference sequence). CDR3 length equals 12 residues. The CDR3 here is CSAKIGETEAFF.

This chain joins TRBV19 and TRBJ1-5. Germline assignment: CDR1 LNHDA and CDR2 SQIVND (reference sequence). CDR3 length: 13 residues. The CDR3 loop reads CASSISSNQPQHF.

The chain combines TRBV20-1 with TRBJ1-2; TCRdb's D call, TRBD1, is unchecked because there is no DNA. This CDR3 spans 13 amino acids. Looked up from germline, CDR1 is DFQATT and CDR2 is SNEGSKA (reference sequence). CDR3 protein: CSVRDRGNYGYTF.

The chain has TRBV12-3 or TRBV12-4 and TRBJ2-5; TCRdb names TRBD2, which stays unverified in the absence of DNA. This CDR3 contains 15 residues. The CDR3 loop is CASSPHRAGGETQYF.

This chain connects TRBV6-1 to TRBJ1-6; there is no DNA to check the TCRdb D call of TRBD1. The V gene's germline CDR1 is MNHNS and CDR2 SASEGT. The CDR3 extends over 15 amino acids. This CDR3 reads CASQNSEGQQSPLHF.

The chain links TRBV5-5 to TRBJ2-3; TCRdb reports TRBD1, a call that lacks DNA to check it against. This CDR3 is 15 amino acids long. The germline gives CDR1 SGHKS, CDR2 YYEKEE (reference sequence). The CDR3 reads CASSLTGPSTDTQYF.